This TCR beta chain appears in the sequencing data of a study of T cells in Graves' hyperthyroidism and ophthalmopathy. What was amplified from RNA transcripts were TCR beta CDR3 regions. A first-round RT-PCR of the TCR CDR3 used the HTBI primer set. TCRdb recomputed calls from the multiplex PCR reads with MiXCR, one row per CDR3 protein. This table has 600,000 to 650,000 distinct CDR3 sequences, about 16% appearing once. A word on this clonotype: Its specificity is unknown.

The V and J ends lost 6 bases and 1 base respectively, with 15 bases between them. CDR1 and CDR2 from the germline V gene are LNHDA and SQIVND (reference sequence). The CDR3 has 15 amino acids. Whole-study results and caveats: Prediction of ophthalmopathy progression came a median approximately 6.5 months pre-onset.

The chain recombines TRBV19 with TRBJ2-5; D not certain. This TCR came from a woman aged 25-40 years with Graves' hyperthyroidism. The material sequenced was blood. The CDR3: CASRAASSSQETQYF. CDR3 sequence (DNA): TGTGCCAGTAGGGCCGCATCTTCCAGCCAAGAGACCCAGTACTTC.